The 9 T cell receptor beta chains in this list originate from one sample, sequenced in a study of T cells after yellow fever vaccination. In TCRdb, the 5' RACE reads were re-called with MiXCR into one record per CDR3 protein. The repertoire holds 50,000 or so distinct CDR3 sequences, with 5% to 8.5% as singletons. The sequencing used CD8+ T cells not binding an NS4B(214-222) dextramer, sorted from PBMCs, collected around 45 days after the first yellow fever vaccination. These receptors came from a man aged 18 to 29 who received the YFV17D yellow fever vaccine.

This clonotype was counted ten times or more. This sequence joins TRBV2 and TRBJ2-1, with D perhaps being TRBD1 or TRBD2 (6 bases each). V was cut by 8 bases and J by 8 bases, with 13 bases left in between. Germline V gene sequence: CDR1 SNHLY, CDR2 FYNNEI. CDR3 length equals 12 residues. The CDR3, as DNA: TGTGCCAGCGACGGAGGGGGAGATGAGCAGTTCTTC. Translation: CASDGGGDEQFF.

A note on this clonotype: A read error is possible here, since a much larger clone lies one base away. The chain recombines TRBV4-3 with TRBJ2-4; D gene ambiguous. The length of the CDR3 is 16 residues. In germline, CDR1 is LGHNA, CDR2 YSLEER. V gave up 2 bases and J gave up 0 bases, with 11 bases separating them. CDR3 loop: CASSQSSALAKNIQYF. DNA for the CDR3: TGCGCCAGCAGCCAAAGCTCGGCTCTAGCCAAAAACATTCAGTACTTC.

The gene calls are TRBV5-1 and TRBJ2-5; no clear D gene. The CDR3 totals 15 residues. Trimming shortened V by 0 bases and J by 4 bases, and 13 bases separated the two germline ends. CDR1 is SGHRS and CDR2 is YFSETQ in the germline V gene. CDR3 in amino acids: CASSLAFIGRETQYF. In DNA, the CDR3 is TGCGCCAGCAGCTTGGCCTTCATAGGGCGAGAGACCCAGTACTTC.

The chain joins TRBV19 to TRBJ2-1; 7 bases align to TRBD1. Germline trimming cut 0 bases from V and 1 base from J; bases unmatched to any gene: 6. Per the germline V gene, CDR1 is LNHDA and CDR2 is SQIVND (reference sequence). This CDR3 comprises 17 residues. This CDR3 is CASSIDQGGRSYNEQFF. In nucleotides, the CDR3 is TGTGCCAGTAGTATAGATCAAGGGGGCAGGTCCTACAATGAGCAGTTCTTC.

With respect to this clonotype: Mismatch with germline at one junction end may stem from a read error. J is TRBJ2-3 and V is TRBV4-1; a weak D match, TRBD1 (5 bases). CDR3 length equals 15 residues. Germline V gives CDR1 MGHRA, CDR2 YSYEKL. The chain's CDR3 is CASSHYRTSTDTHYF. CDR3 DNA: TGCGCCAGCAGCCACTACAGGACGAGCACGGATACGCACTATTTT.

This clonotype turned up a few times. The chain joins TRBV19 to TRBJ1-1; no clear D gene. The CDR3 runs 14 residues. Germline V gene sequence: CDR1 LNHDA, CDR2 SQIVND (reference sequence). Between the trimmed V and J ends, which lost 5 bases and 1 base, there was a span of 11 bases. CDR3 protein: CASSLPGWNTEAFF. The DNA for the CDR3 is TGTGCCAGTAGTCTGCCTGGGTGGAACACTGAAGCTTTCTTT.

The chain carries TRBV5-1 and TRBJ2-2; D might be TRBD2 (5 bases). Looked up from germline, CDR1 is SGHRS and CDR2 is YFSETQ. CDR3 length: 14 residues. V shed 3 bases and J shed 9 bases, with 15 bases lying between them. The CDR3 coding sequence is TGCGCCAGCAGCTGGACCTTTGGAGGCTGGGAGCTGTTTTTT. Translated, it gives CASSWTFGGWELFF.

This clonotype has a handful of counts. This chain's CDR3 is CACGRGYEQYF. The CDR3 region has the DNA TGTGCCTGCGGCCGGGGCTACGAGCAGTACTTC. This chain links TRBV7-2 with TRBJ2-7, with TRBD2 as a possible D gene (5 bases). Trimming pared 11 bases from V and 3 bases from J, leaving 11 bases between. The CDR3 sequence is 11 residues long. Germline CDR1 is SGHTA and CDR2 is FQGNSA.

This clonotype was seen more than once but under ten times. The gene calls are TRBV6-5 and TRBJ2-3; 9 bases fit TRBD2. This CDR3 has 18 residues. The germline V gene has CDR1 MNHEY and CDR2 SVGAGI. After removal of 6 bases from V and 0 bases from J, the junction contained 13 bases not matched to a gene. The CDR3 is CASSPIGRAGGSTDTQYF. The CDR3 nucleotides are TGTGCCAGCAGCCCCATAGGACGAGCGGGGGGCAGCACAGATACGCAGTATTTT.